The present TCR beta chain was sequenced within a study of Ad26.COV2.S vaccination and SARS-CoV-2 variants (dated by TCRdb to about 2021). As for the study more broadly: Sequencing of the TCRbeta repertoire served to evaluate the specificity and breadth of SARS-CoV-2-reactive T cell receptors following Ad26.COV2.S vaccination. The TCR-sequenced set comprised about 30 samples: approximately 19 Ad26.COV2.S vaccine recipients, 5 placebo recipients and 8 SARS-CoV-2 convalescent individuals.

What the time point label conveys for this sample: individuals recovered from natural SARS-CoV-2 infection. TCRbeta CDR3 regions were sequenced with the immunoSEQ Assay. After extraction, genomic DNA underwent amplification by bias-controlled multiplex PCR, followed by high-throughput sequencing. Per the original workflow: Collapsing and filtering of sequences were performed to quantify the absolute abundance of each unique TCRbeta CDR3 region. T cell fraction was estimated by normalizing TCRbeta template counts to usable DNA, which was measured by amplifying reference genes present in all nucleated cells. Repertoire TCRs were annotated as SARS-CoV-2-specific when V gene, CDR3 amino acid sequence and J gene were exactly matched to a known reactive TCR set. The reference SARS-CoV-2 TCR set was derived from MIRA and filtered for enrichment in COVID-19-positive ImmuneCODE repertoires, a step that removed public or cross-reactive TCRs. Using the MIRA antigens, annotated TCRs were further analysed by specific ORF or by position within an ORF. Depth was the summed frequency of annotated unique rearrangements, while breadth was defined as annotated unique rearrangements over total unique productive rearrangements. Group comparisons of TCR breadth used two-sided Wilcoxon rank-sum tests. Imported from immuneACCESS, the table was reduced by TCRdb to in-frame sequences with V and J called. These copies leave out some clones; in studies compared against another copy, an unresolved V gene accounts for under half, and the cause of the remainder is not known. The V and J calls and clone size come from that table; D and trimming were worked out from the DNA. This sample has around 350,000 clones in its table, and about 90% of those were observed once. Of the sample, roughly 3.9% falls within the top ten clones.

Looking up the germline V gene yields CDR1 SGHNT and CDR2 YENEEA. The junction carries 9 bases between V and J, which are trimmed by 0 bases and 12 bases respectively. Including cysteine and phenylalanine, the CDR3 has 13 amino acids. The retained sequence is limited to the CDR3, 39 bases, with the frame set at the first base. As for this clone: Its antigen is not yet known. No base quality information exists; no much larger clone differs at one position.

Summary of the overall study and its limitations: Non-spike TCR breadth was comparable between vaccine and placebo recipients, consistent with the vaccine containing only spike. After vaccination, substantial breadth of spike-specific CD8+ and CD4+ T cell responses was reported. Ad26.COV2.S recipients had higher spike-specific TCR breadth than placebo recipients (P = 0.0014). According to the authors, total T cell responses may have been underestimated by the TCR breadth and depth analyses.

Sequenced here: peripheral blood, sampled after recovery from COVID-19. The chain is assembled from TRBV11-3 and TRBJ1-6; TRBD1 is perhaps the D gene, given 5 matching bases. This sequence originates from a human donor who had recovered from COVID-19. For the CDR3, the sequence is CASSLDRGEPLHF. The DNA sequence is given as TGTGCCAGCAGCTTAGATCGGGGGGAACCCCTCCACTTT.